The rows below give T cell receptor beta chains drawn from one sample of a study of identical twins. Via MiXCR, TCRdb re-called the 5' RACE reads, giving one row per CDR3 protein. The table has about 790,000 distinct CDR3 sequences, 18% seen once. These sequences were also reported in another study, on T cells expressing NK-cell markers.

The sample comprised PBMCs. The receptors were sampled from a woman aged 18 to 35 in good health. The CDR3 runs from the conserved cysteine through the conserved F or W. A D gene is named only where the DNA matches it firmly. The size field is filled for only some rows; it gives once, few, many or a size class.

>TRBJ2-5|TRBV9|NA|15|TRBD1
CASSVDATGEETQYF
TGTGCCAGCAGCGTAGATGCGACAGGGGAAGAGACCCAGTACTTC
>TRBJ2-3|TRBV2|few|16|TRBD2
CASKLSGGPHTDTQYF
TGTGCCAGCAAATTGAGCGGGGGCCCCCACACAGATACGCAGTATTTT
>TRBJ1-5|TRBV7-2|NA|14|TRBD1
CASSRDRAAQPQHF
TGTGCCAGCAGCCGGGACAGGGCCGCTCAGCCCCAGCATTTT
>TRBJ2-7|TRBV20-1|NA|11|NA
CSAPFRGEQYF
TGCAGTGCTCCTTTCCGGGGCGAGCAGTACTTC
>TRBJ2-5|TRBV9|NA|15|TRBD2
CASSPRDYRSESQYF
TGTGCCAGCAGCCCAAGGGACTATCGTAGCGAGTCCCAGTACTTC
>TRBJ1-1|TRBV20-1|NA|12|NA
CSADQGHEEAFF
TGCAGTGCGGACCAGGGTCATGAGGAAGCTTTCTTT
>TRBJ2-1|TRBV6-5|many|13|TRBD2
CASSYSLSGGQFF
TGTGCCAGCAGTTACTCGCTTAGCGGGGGGCAGTTCTTC
>TRBJ2-5|TRBV20-1|many|14|NA
CSARTAAEQETQYF
TGCAGTGCTAGAACTGCGGCAGAGCAAGAGACCCAGTACTTC
>TRBJ2-1|TRBV29-1|once|16|NA
CSVEGTGGVLYNEQFF
TGCAGCGTTGAAGGGACTGGCGGGGTCCTCTACAATGAGCAGTTCTTC
>TRBJ2-7|TRBV5-6|NA|12|NA
CASSLYGGKQYF
TGTGCCAGCAGCTTGTATGGGGGCAAGCAGTACTTC
>TRBJ1-2|TRBV7-9|NA|10|NA
CASSYRGYTF
TGTGCCAGCAGCTACCGTGGCTACACCTTC
>TRBJ2-4|TRBV9|NA|18|NA
CASSVDGAPVIAKNIQYF
TGTGCCAGCAGCGTGGATGGAGCCCCCGTCATAGCCAAAAACATTCAGTACTTC
>TRBJ1-2|TRBV5-1|NA|16|NA
CASSFLLSGDNYGYTF
TGCGCCAGCAGCTTCCTATTGTCGGGGGATAACTATGGCTACACCTTC
>TRBJ2-3|TRBV11-2|NA|15|NA
CASSSPWSQGDTQYF
TGTGCCAGCAGCTCCCCGTGGAGCCAGGGAGATACGCAGTATTTT
>TRBJ2-1|TRBV9|few|20|TRBD2
CASSVPSGGPHYSSYNEQFF
TGTGCCAGCAGCGTTCCTAGCGGGGGGCCACACTATAGCTCCTACAATGAGCAGTTCTTC
>TRBJ2-5|TRBV12-3/TRBV12-4|few|14|NA
CASSPGASEETQYF
TGTGCCAGCAGTCCCGGGGCATCCGAAGAGACCCAGTACTTC
>TRBJ1-2|TRBV6-5|few|13|NA
CASSYRGQNGYTF
TGTGCCAGCAGTTACAGGGGCCAAAATGGCTACACCTTC
>TRBJ2-5|TRBV5-1|NA|14|NA
CASSLVALQETQYF
TGCGCCAGCAGCTTGGTCGCTTTACAAGAGACCCAGTACTTC
>TRBJ2-6|TRBV4-3|NA|17|TRBD1
CASSSGTVLSGANVLTF
TGCGCCAGCAGCTCCGGGACAGTCCTTTCTGGGGCCAACGTCCTGACTTTC
>TRBJ2-3|TRBV20-1|NA|13|NA
CSARLARTDTQYF
TGCAGTGCTAGACTAGCTCGCACAGATACGCAGTATTTT
>TRBJ2-5|TRBV12-3/TRBV12-4|many|14|TRBD2
CASSLGLAEETQYF
TGTGCCAGCAGTCTGGGACTAGCGGAGGAGACCCAGTACTTC
>TRBJ2-7|TRBV9|NA|14|NA
CASSDGDGTYEQYF
TGTGCCAGCAGCGACGGGGACGGAACCTACGAGCAGTACTTC
>TRBJ2-2|TRBV7-2|NA|16|NA
CASSLEGLINTGELFF
TGTGCCAGCAGCTTGGAAGGACTCATAAACACCGGGGAGCTGTTTTTT
>TRBJ1-2|TRBV3-1|NA|15|TRBD1
CASSPWTGSEDGYTF
TGTGCCAGCAGCCCCTGGACAGGGAGTGAGGATGGCTACACCTTC
>TRBJ2-7|TRBV20-1|NA|16|TRBD2
CSARDRERTSYHEQYF
TGCAGTGCTAGAGATCGGGAAAGGACTAGCTACCACGAGCAGTACTTC
>TRBJ2-3|TRBV7-9|NA|17|TRBD2
CASSLATSGRDADTQYF
TGTGCCAGCAGCTTAGCGACTAGCGGGAGGGATGCCGATACGCAGTATTTT